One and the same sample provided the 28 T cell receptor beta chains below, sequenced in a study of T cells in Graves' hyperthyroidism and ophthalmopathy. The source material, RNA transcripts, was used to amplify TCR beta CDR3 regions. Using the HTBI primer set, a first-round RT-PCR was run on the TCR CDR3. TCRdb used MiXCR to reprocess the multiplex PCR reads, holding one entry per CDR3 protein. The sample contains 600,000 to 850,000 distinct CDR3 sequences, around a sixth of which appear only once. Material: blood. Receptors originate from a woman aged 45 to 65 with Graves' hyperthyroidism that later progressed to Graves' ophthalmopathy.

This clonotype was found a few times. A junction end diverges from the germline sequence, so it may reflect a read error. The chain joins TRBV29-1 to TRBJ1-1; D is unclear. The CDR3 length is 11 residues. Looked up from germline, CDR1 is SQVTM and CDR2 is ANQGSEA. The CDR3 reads CSIDLNTEAFF. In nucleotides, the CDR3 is TGCAGCATTGATTTGAACACTGAAGCTTTCTTT.

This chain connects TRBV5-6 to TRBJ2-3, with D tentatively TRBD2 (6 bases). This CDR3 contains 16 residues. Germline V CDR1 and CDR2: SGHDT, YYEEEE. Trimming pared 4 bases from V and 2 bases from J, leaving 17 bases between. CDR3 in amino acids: CASSGRGRSDTDTQYF. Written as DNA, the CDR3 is TGTGCCAGCAGCGGGCGGGGCCGTTCGGACACAGATACGCAGTATTTT.

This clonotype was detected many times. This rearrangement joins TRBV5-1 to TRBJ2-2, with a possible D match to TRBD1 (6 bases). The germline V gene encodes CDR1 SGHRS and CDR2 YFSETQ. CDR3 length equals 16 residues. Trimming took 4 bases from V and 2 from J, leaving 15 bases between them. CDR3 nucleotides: TGCGCCAGCAGCCGTACAGGGCAGGGCAACACCGGGGAGCTGTTTTTT. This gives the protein CASSRTGQGNTGELFF.

The CDR3: CASSPSFGGDTDTQYF. In nucleotides, the CDR3 is TGTGCCAGCAGCCCCAGTTTCGGAGGGGACACAGATACGCAGTATTTT. The chain joins TRBV5-6 to TRBJ2-3; D is perhaps TRBD2 (6 bases). CDR1 SGHDT and CDR2 YYEEEE come from the germline V gene. This CDR3 has 16 residues. Trimming took 4 bases from V and 2 from J, leaving 17 bases between them. Variable domain in full (rest from reference TRBV5-6 and TRBJ2-3): DAGVTQSPTHLIKTRGQQVTLRCSPKSGHDTVSWYQQALGQGPQFIFQYYEEEERQRGNFPDRFSGHQFPNYSSELNVNALLLGDSALYLCASSPSFGGDTDTQYFGPGTRLTVL.

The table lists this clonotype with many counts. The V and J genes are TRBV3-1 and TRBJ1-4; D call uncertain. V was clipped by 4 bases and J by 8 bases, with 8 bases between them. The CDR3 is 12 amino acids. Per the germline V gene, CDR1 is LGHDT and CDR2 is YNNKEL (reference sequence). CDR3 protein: CASSPAGEKLFF. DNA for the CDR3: TGTGCCAGCAGCCCAGCGGGAGAAAAACTGTTTTTT.

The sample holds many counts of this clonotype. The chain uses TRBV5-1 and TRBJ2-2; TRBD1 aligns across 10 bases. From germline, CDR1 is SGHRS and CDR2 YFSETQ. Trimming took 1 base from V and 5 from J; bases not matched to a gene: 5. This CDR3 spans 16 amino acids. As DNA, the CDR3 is TGCGCCAGCAGCTTGCCGGGACAGGGGACTACCGGGGAGCTGTTTTTT. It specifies CASSLPGQGTTGELFF.

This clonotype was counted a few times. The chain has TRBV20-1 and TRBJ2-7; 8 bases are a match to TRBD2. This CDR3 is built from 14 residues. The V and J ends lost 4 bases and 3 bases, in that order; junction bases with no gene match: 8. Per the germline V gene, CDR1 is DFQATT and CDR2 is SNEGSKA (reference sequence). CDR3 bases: TGCAGTGCTACCGGGACTAGGGATAACTACGAGCAGTACTTC. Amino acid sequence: CSATGTRDNYEQYF.

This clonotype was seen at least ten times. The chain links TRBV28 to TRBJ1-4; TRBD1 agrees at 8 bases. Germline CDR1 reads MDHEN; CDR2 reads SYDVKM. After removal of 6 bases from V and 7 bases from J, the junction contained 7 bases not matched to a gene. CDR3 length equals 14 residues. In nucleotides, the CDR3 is TGTGCCAGCAGGGATGACAGGGGAGTTGAAAAACTGTTTTTT. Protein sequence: CASRDDRGVEKLFF.

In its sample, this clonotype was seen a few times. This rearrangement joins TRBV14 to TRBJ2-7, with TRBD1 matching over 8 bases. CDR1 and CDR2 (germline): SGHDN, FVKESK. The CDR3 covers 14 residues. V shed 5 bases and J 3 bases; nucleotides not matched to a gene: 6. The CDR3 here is CASSSTGTGYEQYF. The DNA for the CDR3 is TGTGCCAGCAGCTCGACCGGGACAGGCTACGAGCAGTACTTC.

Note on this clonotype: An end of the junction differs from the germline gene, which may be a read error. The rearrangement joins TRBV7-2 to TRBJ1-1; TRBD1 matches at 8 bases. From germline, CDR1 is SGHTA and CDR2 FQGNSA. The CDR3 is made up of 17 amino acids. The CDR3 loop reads CASSTITGTGGNAEAFF. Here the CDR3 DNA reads TGTGCCAGCAGCACAATAACCGGGACAGGAGGGAACGCTGAAGCTTTCTTT.

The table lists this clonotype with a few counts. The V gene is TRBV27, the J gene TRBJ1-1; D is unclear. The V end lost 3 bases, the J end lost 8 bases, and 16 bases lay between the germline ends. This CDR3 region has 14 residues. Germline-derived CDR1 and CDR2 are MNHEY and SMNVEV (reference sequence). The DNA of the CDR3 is TGTGCCAGCAGTTTTACGGATCGGGCCCTAGAAGCTTTCTTT. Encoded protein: CASSFTDRALEAFF.

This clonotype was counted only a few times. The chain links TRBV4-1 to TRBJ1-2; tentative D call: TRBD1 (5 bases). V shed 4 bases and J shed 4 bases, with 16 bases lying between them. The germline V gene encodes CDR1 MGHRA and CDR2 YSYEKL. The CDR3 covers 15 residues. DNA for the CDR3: TGCGCCAGCAGCCCCTCAACAGGTTTACCCTATGGCTACACCTTC. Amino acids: CASSPSTGLPYGYTF.

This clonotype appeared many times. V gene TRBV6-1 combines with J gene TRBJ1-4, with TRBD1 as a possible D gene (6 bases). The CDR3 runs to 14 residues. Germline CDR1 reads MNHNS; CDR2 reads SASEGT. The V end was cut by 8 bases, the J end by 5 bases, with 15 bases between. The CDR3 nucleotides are TGTGCCAGCGTAAGGGGGGCGGCGAATGAAAAACTGTTTTTT. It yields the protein CASVRGAANEKLFF.

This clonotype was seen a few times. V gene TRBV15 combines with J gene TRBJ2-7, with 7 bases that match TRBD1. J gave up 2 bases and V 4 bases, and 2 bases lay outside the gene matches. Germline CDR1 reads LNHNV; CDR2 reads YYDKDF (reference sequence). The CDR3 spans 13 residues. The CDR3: CATSIGGAYEQYF. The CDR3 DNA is TGTGCCACCAGCATAGGGGGCGCCTACGAGCAGTACTTC.

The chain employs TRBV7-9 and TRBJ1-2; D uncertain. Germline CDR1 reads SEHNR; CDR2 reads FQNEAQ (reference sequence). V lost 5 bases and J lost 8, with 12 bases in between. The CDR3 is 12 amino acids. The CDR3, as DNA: TGTGCCAGCAGCAAGGATGTTTGGGGCTACACCTTC. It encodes CASSKDVWGYTF.

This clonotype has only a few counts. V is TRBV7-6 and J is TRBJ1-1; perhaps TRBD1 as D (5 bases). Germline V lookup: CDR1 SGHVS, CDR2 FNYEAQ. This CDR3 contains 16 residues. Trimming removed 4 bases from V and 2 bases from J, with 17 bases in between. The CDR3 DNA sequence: TGTGCCAGCAGCTCCCCCATCGGGGGTGGTAACACTGAAGCTTTCTTT. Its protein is CASSSPIGGGNTEAFF. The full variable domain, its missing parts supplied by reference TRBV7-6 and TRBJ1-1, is GAGVSQSPRYKVTKRGQDVALRCDPISGHVSLYWYRQALGQGPEFLTYFNYEAQQDKSGLPNDRFSAERPEGSISTLTIQRTEQRDSAMYRCASSSPIGGGNTEAFFGQGTRLTVV.

CDR3 DNA sequence: TGTGCCAGCAGCCCAAGATTGGGTGAAGAAAAACTGTTTTTT. Its protein product is CASSPRLGEEKLFF. This sequence joins TRBV14 and TRBJ1-4; D is unclear. The germline V and J ends were trimmed by 4 bases and 8 bases, with 14 bases remaining between them. This CDR3 contains 14 residues. CDR1 is SGHDN and CDR2 is FVKESK in the germline V gene.

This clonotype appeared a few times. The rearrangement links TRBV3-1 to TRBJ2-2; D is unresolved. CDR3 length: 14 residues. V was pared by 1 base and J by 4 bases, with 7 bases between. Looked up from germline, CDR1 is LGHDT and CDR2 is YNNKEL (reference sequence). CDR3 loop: CASSQVKSTGELFF. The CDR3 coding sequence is TGTGCCAGCAGCCAAGTCAAATCCACCGGGGAGCTGTTTTTT.

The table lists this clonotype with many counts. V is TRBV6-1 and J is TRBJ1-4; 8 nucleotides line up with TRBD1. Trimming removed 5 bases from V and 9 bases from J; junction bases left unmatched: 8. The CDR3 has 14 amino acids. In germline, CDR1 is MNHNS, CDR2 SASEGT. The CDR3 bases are TGTGCCAGCAGTCCCCAGGGGGCCTACCAAAAACTGTTTTTT. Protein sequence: CASSPQGAYQKLFF.

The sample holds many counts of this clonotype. The CDR3 loop is CASSRGQGMNTEAFF. CDR3 bases: TGTGCCAGCAGCCGCGGACAGGGAATGAACACTGAAGCTTTCTTT. The rearrangement joins TRBV7-3 to TRBJ1-1, with 8 bases fitting TRBD1. The CDR3 has 15 amino acids. V shed 5 bases, J shed 0 bases, and the junction held 5 bases outside the gene matches. Germline lookup yields CDR1 SGHTA and CDR2 FQGTGA.

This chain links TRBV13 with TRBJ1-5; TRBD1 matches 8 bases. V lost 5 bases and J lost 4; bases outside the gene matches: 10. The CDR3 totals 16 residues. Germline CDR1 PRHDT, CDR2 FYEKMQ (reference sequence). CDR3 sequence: CASSRSGTGRNQPQHF. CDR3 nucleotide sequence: TGTGCCAGCAGCCGAAGCGGGACAGGCAGAAATCAGCCCCAGCATTTT.

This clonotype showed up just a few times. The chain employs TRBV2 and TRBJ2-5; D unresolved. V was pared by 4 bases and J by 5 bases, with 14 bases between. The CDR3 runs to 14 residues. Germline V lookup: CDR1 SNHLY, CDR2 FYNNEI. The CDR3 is CASSVFKAGETQYF. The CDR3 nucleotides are TGTGCCAGCAGTGTTTTCAAGGCTGGGGAGACCCAGTACTTC.

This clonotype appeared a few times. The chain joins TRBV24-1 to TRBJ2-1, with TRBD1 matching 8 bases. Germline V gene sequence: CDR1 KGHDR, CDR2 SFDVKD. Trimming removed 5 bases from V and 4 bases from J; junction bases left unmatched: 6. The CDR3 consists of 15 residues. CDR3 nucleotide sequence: TGTGCCACCAGTGGACGGGGGACAGGTTACAATGAGCAGTTCTTC. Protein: CATSGRGTGYNEQFF.

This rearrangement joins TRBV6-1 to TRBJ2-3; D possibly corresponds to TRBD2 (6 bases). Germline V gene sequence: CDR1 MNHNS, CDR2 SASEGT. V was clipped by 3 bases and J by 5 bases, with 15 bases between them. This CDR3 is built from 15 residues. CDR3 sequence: CASSESAGRGDTQYF. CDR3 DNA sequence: TGTGCCAGCAGTGAGAGTGCGGGGCGGGGAGATACGCAGTATTTT.

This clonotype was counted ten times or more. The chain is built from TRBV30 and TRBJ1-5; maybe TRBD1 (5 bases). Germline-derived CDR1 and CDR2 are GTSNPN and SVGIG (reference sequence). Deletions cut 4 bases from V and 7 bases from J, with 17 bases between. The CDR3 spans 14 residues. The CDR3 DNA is TGTGCCTGGAACCTAGCCGGGACTCGCCAGCCCCAGCATTTT. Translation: CAWNLAGTRQPQHF.

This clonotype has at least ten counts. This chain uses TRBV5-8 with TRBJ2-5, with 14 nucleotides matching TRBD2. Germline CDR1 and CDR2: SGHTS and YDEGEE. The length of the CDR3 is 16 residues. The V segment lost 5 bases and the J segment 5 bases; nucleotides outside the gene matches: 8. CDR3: CASRGLAGVGGETQYF. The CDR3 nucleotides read TGTGCCAGCAGGGGACTAGCGGGGGTCGGGGGCGAGACCCAGTACTTC.

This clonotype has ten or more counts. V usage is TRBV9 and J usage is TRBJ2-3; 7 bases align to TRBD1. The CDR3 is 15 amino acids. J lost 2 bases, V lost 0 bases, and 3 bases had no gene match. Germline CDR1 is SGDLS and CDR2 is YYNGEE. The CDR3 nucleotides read TGTGCCAGCAGCGTAGGGGGGACAGACACAGATACGCAGTATTTT. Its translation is CASSVGGTDTDTQYF.

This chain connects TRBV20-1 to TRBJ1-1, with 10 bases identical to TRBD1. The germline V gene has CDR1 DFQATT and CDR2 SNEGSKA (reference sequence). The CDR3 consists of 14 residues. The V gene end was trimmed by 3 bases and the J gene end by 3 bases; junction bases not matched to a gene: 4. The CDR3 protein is CSASPGQGHTEAFF. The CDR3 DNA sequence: TGCAGTGCTAGTCCGGGACAGGGGCACACTGAAGCTTTCTTT.